The 30 T cell receptor beta chains listed next were all sequenced from one sample in a study of T cells expressing NK-cell markers. TCRdb re-called the 5' RACE reads; every CDR3 protein appears as one record, without DNA. The sample includes about 170,000 distinct CDR3 sequences. The sequencing input was blood T cells: a sorted CD56 or NKG2C T cell subset, CD4+ or CD8+ T cells, or bulk PBMC T cells (not recorded which). The receptor set was obtained from a man aged 18 to 69 in good health.

V and J are TRBV4-1 and TRBJ2-1; lacking DNA, the TRBD1 call made by TCRdb goes unchecked. The germline gives CDR1 MGHRA, CDR2 YSYEKL. The CDR3 contains 15 residues. CDR3 sequence: CASSHPEGVNNEQFF.

The V gene is TRBV25-1, the J gene TRBJ1-5; TCRdb names TRBD1, which stays unverified in the absence of DNA. Germline loops: CDR1 MGHDK, CDR2 SYGVNS. CDR3 length equals 15 residues. CDR3 protein: CASSETGGADQPQHF.

The chain is built from TRBV29-1 and TRBJ2-7; as DNA is missing, the TRBD2 call by TCRdb cannot be tested. This CDR3 comprises 15 residues. Germline V lookup: CDR1 SQVTM, CDR2 ANQGSEA. CDR3 protein: CSVEGGFLPAYEQYF.

The rearrangement uses TRBV15 and TRBJ2-3; TCRdb's D call, TRBD2, is unchecked because there is no DNA. The CDR3 contains 16 residues. Germline V lookup: CDR1 LNHNV, CDR2 YYDKDF (reference sequence). The CDR3 spells CATSSLSGPSTDTQYF.

This chain links TRBV3-1 with TRBJ1-2; TCRdb's D call of TRBD1 is untestable without DNA. This CDR3 is 15 amino acids long. Germline CDR1 is LGHDT and CDR2 is YNNKEL (reference sequence). This chain's CDR3 is CASSPRQQNTYGYTF.

The gene calls are TRBV13 and TRBJ2-5; TCRdb's D call, TRBD2, is unchecked because there is no DNA. The CDR3 is made up of 14 amino acids. The V gene's germline CDR1 is PRHDT and CDR2 FYEKMQ (reference sequence). The chain's CDR3 is CASSAGLAQETQYF.

This chain connects TRBV7-2 to TRBJ1-5. This CDR3 is built from 17 residues. Germline V gives CDR1 SGHTA, CDR2 FQGNSA. Here the CDR3 reads CASSLFDLLGSNQPQHF.

The rearrangement uses TRBV20-1 and TRBJ2-5. Germline V lookup: CDR1 DFQATT, CDR2 SNEGSKA (reference sequence). The CDR3 runs to 12 residues. The CDR3 sequence is CSVSRYQETQYF.

The V gene is TRBV7-6, the J gene TRBJ2-1; without DNA, the TCRdb call of TRBD1 cannot be checked. The CDR3 runs to 16 residues. Looked up from germline, CDR1 is SGHVS and CDR2 is FNYEAQ. The CDR3 sequence: CASSRRTGAYYNEQFF.

The chain uses TRBV6-5 and TRBJ2-5; with no DNA, the TCRdb D assignment of TRBD2 cannot be verified. Per germline, CDR1 MNHEY and CDR2 SVGAGI. The CDR3 is 15 amino acids. This CDR3 reads CASSSLGLALETQYF.

The chain is built from TRBV2 and TRBJ1-4. From germline, CDR1 is SNHLY and CDR2 FYNNEI. The CDR3 contains 14 residues. This CDR3 is CASSGGTSGEKLFF.

CDR3 loop: CAISDPGGRGNTIYF. V gene TRBV10-3 combines with J gene TRBJ1-3. The CDR3 runs 15 residues. Germline-derived CDR1 and CDR2 are ENHRY and SYGVKD.

The rearrangement uses TRBV9 and TRBJ2-7. Germline V gives CDR1 SGDLS, CDR2 YYNGEE. The CDR3 has 13 amino acids. The CDR3 spells CASSVGELYEQYF.

CDR3 loop: CASSDPWTGRSSDF. The chain uses TRBV6-4 and TRBJ2-5; with no DNA, the TCRdb D assignment of TRBD1 cannot be verified. CDR3 length: 14 amino acids. Germline V gene lookup returns CDR1 MRHNA and CDR2 SNTAGT.

The chain recombines TRBV3-1 with TRBJ2-1; with no DNA, the TCRdb D assignment of TRBD1 cannot be verified. The CDR3 is 16 amino acids. Germline V lookup: CDR1 LGHDT, CDR2 YNNKEL (reference sequence). This chain's CDR3 is CASSQDKGQGYNEQFF.

This chain uses TRBV20-1 with TRBJ2-2; TCRdb's D call of TRBD2 is untestable without DNA. The CDR3 is made up of 15 amino acids. CDR1 and CDR2 (germline): DFQATT, SNEGSKA (reference sequence). CDR3 amino acids: CSARDRGLVFGELFF.

The chain employs TRBV28 and TRBJ2-6. Germline loops: CDR1 MDHEN, CDR2 SYDVKM. This CDR3 is 15 amino acids long. This chain's CDR3 is CASSPRAEGANVLTF.

V and J are TRBV6-5 and TRBJ2-5; there is no DNA to check the TCRdb D call of TRBD2. The CDR3 spans 16 residues. Germline V gene data show CDR1 as MNHEY and CDR2 as SVGAGI. The CDR3 region is CASSYSGTSGQETQYF.

The chain combines TRBV12-3 or TRBV12-4 with TRBJ1-4; TCRdb lists TRBD1, though no DNA is available to test this call. CDR3 length equals 15 residues. CDR3 sequence reads: CASSHTGVIGEKLFF.

V usage is TRBV7-3 and J usage is TRBJ2-2. CDR1 is SGHTA, CDR2 FQGTGA, per germline. The CDR3 runs to 16 residues. CDR3 protein: CASSIPGPEDTGELFF.

The chain couples TRBV5-1 to TRBJ2-7; TCRdb selects TRBD1, and the lack of DNA leaves this call unchecked. The CDR3 is made up of 17 amino acids. Germline assignment: CDR1 SGHRS and CDR2 YFSETQ. CDR3 loop: CASSFGTGTELAYEQYF.

The chain employs TRBV2 and TRBJ2-5. The CDR3 sequence is 12 residues long. Looked up from germline, CDR1 is SNHLY and CDR2 is FYNNEI. The CDR3 sequence is CASSDNQETQYF.

The rearrangement joins TRBV9 to TRBJ1-2. This CDR3 has 16 residues. CDR1 SGDLS and CDR2 YYNGEE come from the germline V gene. The CDR3 reads CASSVGDPAPHYGYTF.

CDR3 protein: CASSLSARRGAYNEQFF. The chain joins TRBV7-6 to TRBJ2-1; the TCRdb call, TRBD1, lacks DNA for checking. In germline, CDR1 is SGHVS, CDR2 FNYEAQ. This CDR3 comprises 17 residues.

V is TRBV7-2 and J is TRBJ2-1. The CDR3 is made up of 14 amino acids. Germline assignment: CDR1 SGHTA and CDR2 FQGNSA. CDR3 protein: CASSFGIMDNEQFF.

This chain uses TRBV25-1 with TRBJ1-2. CDR3 length equals 14 residues. Looked up from germline, CDR1 is MGHDK and CDR2 is SYGVNS. CDR3: CASSAAWANYGYTF.

The chain carries TRBV20-1 and TRBJ1-5; the TRBD1 assignment by TCRdb is unverifiable without DNA. The CDR3 consists of 16 residues. Germline loops: CDR1 DFQATT, CDR2 SNEGSKA (reference sequence). CDR3 residues: CSARALLDRGLQPQHF.

The chain uses TRBV12-3 or TRBV12-4 and TRBJ1-2. This CDR3 contains 12 residues. The CDR3 sequence is CASSLKSYGYTF.

V is TRBV9 and J is TRBJ2-1; lacking DNA, the TRBD2 call made by TCRdb goes unchecked. The CDR3 is made up of 16 amino acids. CDR1 and CDR2 from the germline V gene are SGDLS and YYNGEE. CDR3 sequence reads: CASSVGLAGGLNEQFF.

J is TRBJ2-1 and V is TRBV7-9; TCRdb designates TRBD2, a call that cannot be tested without DNA. The CDR3 runs 15 residues. CDR1 and CDR2 from the germline V gene are SEHNR and FQNEAQ (reference sequence). CDR3 region: CASSGLIVSYNEQFF.